This TCR beta chain was captured by sequencing in a study of T cell repertoires and HLA-DP antigens. The table lists this clone with a count of one. Its cognate antigen is unknown. V trimming: 3 bases; J trimming: 1 base; junction bases outside the gene matches: 8. CDR1 GTSNPN and CDR2 SVGIG come from the germline V gene (reference sequence). The CDR3 consists of 16 residues. For pre-culture CD4+ samples, the target was approximately 190,000 T cell genomes. Sequenced by immunoSEQ multiplex PCR; TCRdb stores in-frame clones only, minus some. The sample records around 100,000 clones, over 90% being singletons.

Sequencing was done on a sample of CD4+ T cells from PBMCs. This sequence was found in a woman between 18 and 29 years old in good health and CMV-seronegative. The chain carries TRBV30 and TRBJ2-3, with 9 nucleotides matching TRBD2. The CDR3 DNA is TGTGCCTGGAGCCGCGGGAGGGCCTCCGGCACAGATACGCAGTATTTT. It encodes CAWSRGRASGTDTQYF.